This is a list of T cell receptor beta chains from one sample in a study of regulatory T cells in long-lasting Graves disease. TCRdb redid the calling of the multiplex PCR reads with MiXCR, one entry per CDR3 protein. The profile shows 400,000 to 550,000 distinct CDR3 sequences, approximately 16% of them singletons. The same data also contributed to another study, on T cells in Graves' hyperthyroidism and ophthalmopathy.

The sequencing here drew on peripheral blood mononuclear cells (PBMCs), taken at new diagnosis, from a patient treated with antithyroid drugs. All receptors come from a woman aged 25 to 45 with Graves disease. CDR3s include the opening cysteine and the closing phenylalanine or tryptophan. D genes are given only for firm matches. Rows may omit the clone size; those that give it use once, few, many or a size class.

>TRBJ2-3|TRBV12-3/TRBV12-4|NA|many
TGTGCCAGCAGTCGGGCTGGCACAGATACGCAGTATTTT
CASSRAGTDTQYF
>TRBJ1-2|TRBV18|NA|NA
TGTGCCAGCTCACCACGGGTCCAGACCGCTAACTATGGCTACACCTTC
CASSPRVQTANYGYTF
>TRBJ1-1|TRBV28|NA|many
TGTGCCAGCAGCGCGGGGACCGCTGAAGCTTTCTTT
CASSAGTAEAFF
>TRBJ2-5|TRBV6-5|TRBD1|many
TGTGCCAGCAGTTACGGCCCCACAGGGGTAGAGACCCAGTACTTC
CASSYGPTGVETQYF
>TRBJ1-2|TRBV6-5|NA|NA
TGTGCCAGCAGTTACTCCAGCCTGCTGGGAGGCTACACCTTC
CASSYSSLLGGYTF
>TRBJ2-1|TRBV7-9|TRBD2|many
TGTGCCAGCAGAAATCCAGCGGGAGCGGGGTTCTTC
CASRNPAGAGFF
>TRBJ2-7|TRBV11-2|TRBD2|many
TGTGCCAGCAGCTTGTTGGGTCGGGAGGGCCACGAGCAGTACTTC
CASSLLGREGHEQYF
>TRBJ2-7|TRBV7-9|NA|many
TGTGCCAGCAGCTTAGCTTCCGTCGGGAGCTCCTACGAGCAGTACTTC
CASSLASVGSSYEQYF
>TRBJ1-5|TRBV6-2/TRBV6-3|NA|many
TGTGCCAGCAGTTACTCAGGGGGGAGAAGTAGCAATCAGCCCCAGCATTTT
CASSYSGGRSSNQPQHF
>TRBJ2-1|TRBV6-5|TRBD1|few
TGTGCCAGCAGTTACGGCAGGGGGAGTGAGCAGTTCTTC
CASSYGRGSEQFF
>TRBJ1-5|TRBV27|NA|many
TGTGCCAGCAGGGGCATTAACAATCAGCCCCAGCATTTT
CASRGINNQPQHF
>TRBJ2-2|TRBV11-2|TRBD2|many
TGTGCCAGCAGGGGACTAGCAAACACCGGGGAGCTGTTTTTT
CASRGLANTGELFF
>TRBJ2-1|TRBV29-1|TRBD2|few
TGCAGCGTTCGGACTAGCGGGAGAGCGCCCTACAATGAGCAGTTCTTC
CSVRTSGRAPYNEQFF
>TRBJ2-5|TRBV27|TRBD2|NA
TGTGCCAGCAGCCCTGGGACTAGCGGGAGCGTCGAGACCCAGTACTTC
CASSPGTSGSVETQYF
>TRBJ2-7|TRBV28|NA|few
TGTGCCAGCACCCTGGACGGAGCTTACGAGCAGTACTTC
CASTLDGAYEQYF
>TRBJ2-1|TRBV28|TRBD2|many
TGTGCCAGCAGTTCCATAGCGGGAGGTTCCGTCAATGAGCAGTTCTTC
CASSSIAGGSVNEQFF
>TRBJ2-6|TRBV10-3|NA|NA
TGTGCCATCAGGGACTCTGGGGCCAACGTCCTGACTTTC
CAIRDSGANVLTF
>TRBJ2-3|TRBV7-9|TRBD2|many
TGTGCCAGCAGCCAACCTCTCCCGGGACTAGGCCCAGATACGCAGTATTTT
CASSQPLPGLGPDTQYF
>TRBJ2-1|TRBV28|TRBD2|many
TGTGCCAGCAGAACCCAAAAGTTGACTAGCGGGAGGGGTGGACTTTACAATGAGCAGTTCTTC
CASRTQKLTSGRGGLYNEQFF
>TRBJ2-2|TRBV6-1|NA|many
TGTGCCAGCAGTGAAGGGGAAGCCGGGGAGCTGTTTTTT
CASSEGEAGELFF
>TRBJ2-1|TRBV7-7|TRBD2|NA
TGTGCTAGCAGCTTAGTTTTAGCGGGATCCAATGAGCAGTTCTTC
CASSLVLAGSNEQFF
>TRBJ2-1|TRBV2|NA|many
TGTGCCAGCATTCGAGGTGGGAACAAGCCTGAGCAGTTCTTC
CASIRGGNKPEQFF
>TRBJ2-4|TRBV13|TRBD1|many
TGTGCCAGCAGCGACCGGGACAGAAACATTCAGTACTTC
CASSDRDRNIQYF
>TRBJ2-5|TRBV7-9|NA|few
TGTGCCAGCAGCTTAGAGGGGTTTTGGCAGGGACAAGAGACCCAGTACTTC
CASSLEGFWQGQETQYF
>TRBJ2-2|TRBV7-9|NA|many
TGTGCCAGCAGCGAGGGACTGACTTTTACCGGGGAGCTGTTTTTT
CASSEGLTFTGELFF
>TRBJ1-4|TRBV19|TRBD1|NA
TGTGCCAGTAGTACCTTACAGGGGACTTATGAAAAACTGTTTTTT
CASSTLQGTYEKLFF
>TRBJ1-5|TRBV7-9|NA|NA
TGTGCCAGCAGCAGCCGCCCAGTGCGGGTGGGCAATCAGCCCCAGCATTTT
CASSSRPVRVGNQPQHF
>TRBJ2-7|TRBV7-2|NA|many
TGTGCCAGCAGCGTAGCGCTGCAGGAGCTCAAGGACTTC
CASSVALQELKDF
>TRBJ2-3|TRBV7-2|NA|many
TGTGCCAGCAGCTCCCTTACAGCCGGGCCCCAGAAATCCACAGATACGCAGTATTTT
CASSSLTAGPQKSTDTQYF
>TRBJ2-2|TRBV20-1|NA|many
TGCAGTGCTAGAGACCTAAAGGGCTCACTGGGGACCGGGGAGCTGTTTTTT
CSARDLKGSLGTGELFF
>TRBJ2-5|TRBV29-1|NA|many
TGCAGCGTTCAGGCCGGCCAAGAGACCCAGTACTTC
CSVQAGQETQYF
>TRBJ2-7|TRBV5-4|TRBD1|many
TGTGCCAGCAGCTATGGACAGGCCTACGAGCAGTACTTC
CASSYGQAYEQYF
>TRBJ2-2|TRBV20-1|NA|many
TGCAGTGCCTCCATCCATGGGAGCGGGGAGCTGTTTTTT
CSASIHGSGELFF
>TRBJ2-1|TRBV5-1|TRBD2|NA
TGCGCCAGCAGCTTCTTGACTAGCGTGGGGGCCTCCTACAATGAGCAGTTCTTC
CASSFLTSVGASYNEQFF
>TRBJ2-1|TRBV13|TRBD1|few
TGTGCCAGCAGTCATCCGGGACAGGGTCCGAGAAATGAGCAGTTCTTC
CASSHPGQGPRNEQFF
>TRBJ1-1|TRBV4-1|TRBD1|many
TGCGCCAGCAGCCAGAGTCAGGGGGCTTGGAACACTGAAGCTTTCTTT
CASSQSQGAWNTEAFF
>TRBJ1-6|TRBV11-2|NA|many
TGTGCCAGCAGCTTAAATGTGGGACCCCTCCACTTT
CASSLNVGPLHF
>TRBJ1-4|TRBV7-2|NA|many
TGTGCCAGCAGCTTAGCGTTTGGGCAGGGGAGTAATGAAAAACTGTTTTTT
CASSLAFGQGSNEKLFF
>TRBJ2-7|TRBV11-2|TRBD2|many
TGTGCCAGCAGCCCGGGGAGGTCTAGCGGGAGGTACGAGCAGTACTTC
CASSPGRSSGRYEQYF
>TRBJ2-1|TRBV4-3|TRBD2|many
TGCGCCAGCAGCCAAGCAAGAGCTAGCGGGAACTACAATGAGCAGTTCTTC
CASSQARASGNYNEQFF
>TRBJ1-4|TRBV4-1|NA|NA
TGCGCCAGCAGCCATCCCGGGGGACCCCTTGAAAAACTGTTTTTT
CASSHPGGPLEKLFF
>TRBJ2-2|TRBV3-1|TRBD1|many
TGTGCCAGCAGCCAAACTACAGGACAGGGGCGAAACACCGGGGAGCTGTTTTTT
CASSQTTGQGRNTGELFF
>TRBJ1-2|TRBV2|TRBD1|NA
TGTGCCAGCACCGGTCGGACAGGAAGTCCCTATGGCTACACCTTC
CASTGRTGSPYGYTF
>TRBJ1-5|TRBV6-1|NA|NA
TGTGCCAGCAGCCGTTACAGGGCCAGCAATCAGCCCCAGCATTTT
CASSRYRASNQPQHF
>TRBJ1-2|TRBV6-1|TRBD1|many
TGTGCCAGCAGGCAGGACAGGGACGATGGCTACACCTTC
CASRQDRDDGYTF
>TRBJ1-3|TRBV6-1|TRBD1|few
TGTGCCAGTCGCAGGGGGTCTGAAAACACCATATATTTT
CASRRGSENTIYF
>TRBJ2-7|TRBV12-3/TRBV12-4|TRBD2|many
TGTGCCAGCTCTGGGGCTAGCGGGAGAAGAGTGGGTCCTCCGAGCTCCTACGAGCAGTACTTC
CASSGASGRRVGPPSSYEQYF